A single sample is the source of the 11 T cell receptor beta chains below, sequenced in a study of cytomegalovirus exposure and HLA in healthy donors. PCR primers comprised 60 Vbeta and 13 Jbeta primers. Generated by immunoSEQ multiplex PCR, the TCRdb table keeps only in-frame clones and is missing some. In the table there are about 150,000 clones, approximately 78% of which are singletons. The material sequenced was PBMCs. The receptors come from a woman between 40 and 50 years old in good health and CMV-seropositive.

The V and J genes are TRBV10-2 and TRBJ2-1, with 11 bases fitting TRBD2. The CDR3 loop spans 14 amino acids. CDR1 is WSHSY, CDR2 SAAADI, per germline. The V gene end was trimmed by 6 bases and the J gene end by 9 bases; junction bases not matched to a gene: 7. The CDR3 sequence: CASSQLAGEGEQFF. The CDR3 DNA reads as TGCGCCAGCAGCCAACTAGCGGGGGAGGGTGAGCAGTTCTTC.

This clone was detected only a few times. The rearrangement joins TRBV27 to TRBJ2-7, with 13 bases that match TRBD2. After removal of 5 bases from V and 6 bases from J, the junction contained 4 bases not matched to a gene. The CDR3 loop spans 14 amino acids. CDR1 and CDR2 (germline): MNHEY, SMNVEV (reference sequence). CDR3 DNA sequence: TGTGCCAGCAGTCCAAGACTAGCGGGAGGCGAGCAGTACTTC. This gives the protein CASSPRLAGGEQYF.

This rearrangement joins TRBV9 to TRBJ1-1; D is perhaps TRBD1 (6 bases). The CDR3 contains 14 residues. With 2 bases removed from V and 5 bases from J, the gap between germline ends came to 13 bases. The V gene's germline CDR1 is SGDLS and CDR2 YYNGEE. CDR3 amino acids: CASSVSRGGTEAFF. The CDR3, as DNA: TGTGCCAGCAGCGTTTCGAGGGGGGGAACTGAAGCTTTCTTT.

This clone was seen many times. This chain uses TRBV9 with TRBJ2-7; D might be TRBD1 (5 bases). Germline CDR1 SGDLS, CDR2 YYNGEE. The CDR3 length is 16 residues. The germline V and J ends were trimmed by 0 bases and 2 bases, with 15 bases remaining between them. CDR3 sequence (DNA): TGTGCCAGCAGCGTAGCTGGGGCAGGCCCTCCCTACGAGCAGTACTTC. Its protein product is CASSVAGAGPPYEQYF.

The chain joins TRBV7-2 to TRBJ2-1; tentatively, D is TRBD2 (6 bases). V lost 3 bases to trimming and J lost 15 bases, with 18 bases between them. The CDR3 runs 13 residues. CDR1 and CDR2 (germline): SGHTA, FQGNSA. CDR3 bases: TGTGCCAGCAGCTTGTCCACTAGCCCACTGGCGTTCTTC. This sequence encodes CASSLSTSPLAFF.

This chain joins TRBV7-9 and TRBJ2-1; unclear D gene. This CDR3 spans 12 amino acids. Germline values: CDR1 SEHNR, CDR2 FQNEAQ (reference sequence). V lost 7 bases to trimming and J lost 8 bases, with 12 bases between them. CDR3 sequence reads: CASTKHPHEQFF. CDR3 DNA: TGTGCCAGCACCAAACATCCCCATGAGCAGTTCTTC.

The rearrangement links TRBV6-5 to TRBJ2-2, with 11 bases aligning to TRBD2. The V and J ends lost 0 bases and 3 bases, in that order; junction bases with no gene match: 0. Germline V CDR1 and CDR2: MNHEY, SVGAGI. The CDR3 covers 16 residues. The chain's CDR3 is CASSYSSGRDTGELFF. Here the CDR3 DNA reads TGTGCCAGCAGTTACTCTAGCGGGAGGGACACCGGGGAGCTGTTTTTT.

This rearrangement joins TRBV6-6 to TRBJ1-2; possibly TRBD1 for D (6 bases). V lost 4 bases, J lost 4 bases, and 7 bases lay in between. The CDR3 length is 12 residues. In germline, CDR1 is MNHNY, CDR2 SVGAGI (reference sequence). CDR3 nucleotides: TGTGCCAGCAGTTCGGACAGCTATGGCTACACCTTC. This sequence encodes CASSSDSYGYTF.

This clone was found once. The chain joins TRBV5-1 to TRBJ2-7; 9 bases are a match to TRBD1. The trim removed 1 base at V and 2 bases at J, leaving 4 bases unmatched. Per the germline V gene, CDR1 is SGHRS and CDR2 is YFSETQ. The CDR3 loop spans 15 amino acids. CDR3 coding DNA: TGCGCCAGCAGCTTGCTGGGACAGGGCACCTACGAGCAGTACTTC. Residues: CASSLLGQGTYEQYF. Filled out from reference TRBV5-1 and TRBJ2-7, the complete variable domain reads KAGVTQTPRYLIKTRGQQVTLSCSPISGHRSVSWYQQTPGQGLQFLFEYFSETQRNKGNFPGRFSGRQFSNSRSEMNVSTLELGDSALYLCASSLLGQGTYEQYFGPGTRLTVT.

This chain joins TRBV15 and TRBJ1-4, with D uncertain. Germline-derived CDR1 and CDR2 are LNHNV and YYDKDF (reference sequence). Trimming took 5 bases from V and 4 from J, leaving 17 bases between them. This CDR3 comprises 16 residues. The DNA for the CDR3 is TGTGCCACCAGCGGACGGCCGGGAGGCCTTAATGAAAAACTGTTTTTT. It yields the protein CATSGRPGGLNEKLFF.

The chain recombines TRBV6-5 with TRBJ1-3; tentative D call: TRBD1 (6 bases). There are 14 residues in the CDR3. V lost 6 bases and J 4 bases, leaving 13 bases between the germline ends. The germline V gene encodes CDR1 MNHEY and CDR2 SVGAGI. The CDR3 is CASRFTGPGNTIYF. The CDR3 nucleotides are TGTGCCAGCAGATTCACAGGGCCAGGAAACACCATATATTTT.